This entry lists 6 T cell receptor beta chains sequenced from one sample in a study of blood T cell repertoires in COVID-19. Generated by immunoSEQ multiplex PCR, the TCRdb table keeps only in-frame clones and is missing some. The data show approximately 74,000 clones, roughly 90% seen once. Sequenced sample: peripheral blood. The receptor source for this set is a woman aged 60-70 years with acute or convalescent COVID-19.

The V gene is TRBV6-2 or TRBV6-3, the J gene TRBJ2-7; the D is unclear. The ends were cut back, 4 bases at V and 3 bases at J, with 7 bases in the middle. The CDR3 has 12 residues. Germline V gene sequence: CDR1 MNHEY, CDR2 SVGEGT. CDR3 DNA: TGTGCCAGCAGTTTGACGGGCTACGAGCAGTACGTC. Translation gives CASSLTGYEQYV.

The chain recombines TRBV24-1 with TRBJ2-3; D gene ambiguous. This CDR3 is 16 amino acids long. CDR1 KGHDR and CDR2 SFDVKD come from the germline V gene. Trimming removed 4 bases at V and 2 bases at J, with 15 bases between. CDR3 amino acids: CATSDPTAGDTDTQYF. CDR3 sequence (DNA): TGTGCCACCAGTGACCCGACGGCTGGAGACACAGATACGCAGTATTTT.

The rearrangement links TRBV7-2 to TRBJ2-1; TRBD1 might be the D (5 bases). Trimming stripped 2 bases from V and 6 bases from J, with 11 bases between. Germline CDR1 and CDR2: SGHTA and FQGNSA. The CDR3 spans 14 residues. The CDR3 protein is CASSLWGRSNEQFF. The DNA of the CDR3 is TGTGCCAGCAGCTTATGGGGCAGGAGCAATGAGCAGTTCTTC.

The V and J genes are TRBV28 and TRBJ1-4; 9 positions agree with TRBD1. This CDR3 has 15 amino acids. With V trimmed by 1 base and J by 7 bases, 4 bases remained unmatched. Germline loops: CDR1 MDHEN, CDR2 SYDVKM. CDR3 sequence (DNA): TGTGCCAGCAGTTTATTCGAGACAGGGGGTGAAAAACTGTTTTTT. This codes for CASSLFETGGEKLFF. Using reference TRBV28 and TRBJ1-4 for the parts outside the CDR3, the full variable domain is DVKVTQSSRYLVKRTGEKVFLECVQDMDHENMFWYRQDPGLGLRLIYFSYDVKMKEKGDIPEGYSVSREKKERFSLILESASTNQTSMYLCASSLFETGGEKLFFGSGTQLSVL.

The DNA of the CDR3 is TGCGCCAGCAGCCAGCCCAGGACAGGGGGCATGAACACTGAAGCTTTCTTT. Translated, it gives CASSQPRTGGMNTEAFF. This chain joins TRBV4-1 and TRBJ1-1; TRBD1 matches 11 bases. CDR3 length: 17 residues. CDR1 is MGHRA and CDR2 is YSYEKL in the germline V gene. The trim removed 3 bases at V and 0 bases at J, leaving 6 bases unmatched.

The chain couples TRBV2 to TRBJ2-2; perhaps TRBD1 as D (7 bases). Germline CDR1 reads SNHLY; CDR2 reads FYNNEI. CDR3 length equals 15 residues. The ends were cut back, 3 bases at V and 7 bases at J, with 15 bases in the middle. The DNA for the CDR3 is TGTGCCAGCAGTGAGGCCAGGGGGAGGTTCGGGGAGCTGTTTTTT. Protein: CASSEARGRFGELFF.